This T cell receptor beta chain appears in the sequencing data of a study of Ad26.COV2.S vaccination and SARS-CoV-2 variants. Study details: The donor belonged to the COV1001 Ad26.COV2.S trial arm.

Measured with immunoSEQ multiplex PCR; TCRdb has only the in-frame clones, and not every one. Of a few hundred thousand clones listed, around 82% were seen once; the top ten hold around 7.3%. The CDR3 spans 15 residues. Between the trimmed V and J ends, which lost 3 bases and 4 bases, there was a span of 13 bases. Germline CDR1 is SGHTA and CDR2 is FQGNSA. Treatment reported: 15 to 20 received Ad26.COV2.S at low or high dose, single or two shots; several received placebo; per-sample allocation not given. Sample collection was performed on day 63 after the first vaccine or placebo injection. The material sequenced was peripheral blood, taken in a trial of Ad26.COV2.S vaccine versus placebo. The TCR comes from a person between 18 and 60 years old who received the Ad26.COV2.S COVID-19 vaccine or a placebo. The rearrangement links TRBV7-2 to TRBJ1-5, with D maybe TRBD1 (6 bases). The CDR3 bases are TGTGCCAGCAGCTTTGACAGGCCGACAAATCAGCCCCAGCATTTT. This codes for CASSFDRPTNQPQHF.